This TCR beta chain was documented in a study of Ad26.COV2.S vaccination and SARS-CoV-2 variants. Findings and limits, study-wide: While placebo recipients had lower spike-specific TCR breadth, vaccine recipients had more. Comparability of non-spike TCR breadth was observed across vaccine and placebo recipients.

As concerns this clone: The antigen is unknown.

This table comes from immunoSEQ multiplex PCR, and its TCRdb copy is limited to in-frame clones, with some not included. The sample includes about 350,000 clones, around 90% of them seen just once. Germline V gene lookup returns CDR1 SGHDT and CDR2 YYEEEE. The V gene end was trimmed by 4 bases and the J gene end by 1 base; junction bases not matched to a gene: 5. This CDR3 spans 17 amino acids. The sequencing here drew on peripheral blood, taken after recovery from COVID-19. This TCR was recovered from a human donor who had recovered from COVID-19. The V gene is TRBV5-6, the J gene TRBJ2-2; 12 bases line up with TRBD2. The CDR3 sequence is CASSPWTSGENTGELFF. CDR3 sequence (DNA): TGTGCCAGCAGCCCGTGGACTAGCGGGGAGAACACCGGGGAGCTGTTTTTT.